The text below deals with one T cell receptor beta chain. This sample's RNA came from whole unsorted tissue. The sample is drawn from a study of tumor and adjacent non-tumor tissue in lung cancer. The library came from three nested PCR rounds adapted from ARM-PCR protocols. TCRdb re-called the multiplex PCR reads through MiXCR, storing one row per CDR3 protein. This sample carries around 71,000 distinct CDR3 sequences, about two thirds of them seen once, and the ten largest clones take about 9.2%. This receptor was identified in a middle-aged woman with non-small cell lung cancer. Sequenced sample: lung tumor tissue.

The CDR3 sequence: CASNIELAGDINEQYF. The CDR3 DNA reads as TGTGCCAGCAACATAGAACTAGCGGGAGATATCAACGAGCAGTACTTC. J is TRBJ2-7 and V is TRBV11-2, with 11 positions matching TRBD2. Germline values: CDR1 SGHAT, CDR2 FQNNGV. V shed 7 bases, J shed 5 bases, and the junction held 13 bases outside the gene matches. This CDR3 region has 16 residues.